This is a list of T cell receptor beta chains from one sample in a study of Graves' ophthalmopathy and Graves' hyperthyroidism. TCRdb processed the multiplex PCR reads anew with MiXCR; each CDR3 protein has one entry. The sample carries 400,000 to 450,000 distinct CDR3 sequences, around 21% recorded once. The sample was peripheral blood. The source of these receptors is a young woman with stable Graves' hyperthyroidism. The conserved cysteine and the conserved F or W are not part of the CDR3 here. The order of the fields is D gene, J gene, V gene, CDR3 protein. D genes are given only for firm matches.

>.|TRBJ1-1|TRBV5-1
ASSSTGLMNTEAF
>.|TRBJ1-6|TRBV6-1
ASRGSSYNSPLH
>.|TRBJ1-2|TRBV6-2/TRBV6-3
ASSYSMVRTLGYT
>TRBD2|TRBJ2-2|TRBV15
ATSRGDGGAVGELF
>TRBD1|TRBJ2-2|TRBV12-3/TRBV12-4
ASKQGVRAGELF
>.|TRBJ2-7|TRBV7-2
ASSLAKLGYEQY
>TRBD1|TRBJ1-2|TRBV27
ASSLTGNGYT
>.|TRBJ2-5|TRBV28
ASSFRPSETQY
>.|TRBJ2-2|TRBV7-3
ASTRWASEDVTGELF
>.|TRBJ2-5|TRBV27
ASSKDTGERAPGMETQY
>TRBD1|TRBJ1-6|TRBV5-8
ASSLARQGASYNSPLH
>.|TRBJ2-7|TRBV20-1
SAKLQGNEQY
>.|TRBJ1-4|TRBV6-5
ASRPGVTNEKLF
>.|TRBJ1-2|TRBV13
ASSLRGGDGYT
>.|TRBJ2-6|TRBV11-1
ASSLFPGWTGANVLT
>.|TRBJ2-7|TRBV24-1
ATSDLLWDGCYEQY
>.|TRBJ2-2|TRBV5-1
ASRLRDIKPNTGELF
>TRBD2|TRBJ2-4|TRBV20-1
SAGAGGVNIQY
>.|TRBJ1-5|TRBV7-2
ASSRTGDAYQPQH
>.|TRBJ1-1|TRBV6-5
ASSYITNTEAF
>TRBD1|TRBJ2-7|TRBV25-1
ASSDRDRGRYEQY
>.|TRBJ1-5|TRBV27
ASSLVSARGIQPQH
>.|TRBJ2-5|TRBV29-1
SVGFGLRETQY
>.|TRBJ1-2|TRBV2
ASHGTTGFYGYT
>.|TRBJ1-2|TRBV7-8
ASSLRHAGVYGYT
>TRBD1|TRBJ1-1|TRBV6-1
ASGEDRGSEAC
>.|TRBJ2-5|TRBV28
ASSLTALVWTQY
>.|TRBJ2-2|TRBV6-2/TRBV6-3
ASSYAGQRIAGELF
>.|TRBJ1-1|TRBV7-2
ASSLISGTEAF
>.|TRBJ1-2|TRBV6-5
ASSYQGAPLSYT
>TRBD1|TRBJ2-7|TRBV9
ASSPGGTGLYEQY
>.|TRBJ1-5|TRBV20-1
SASRGTVFGTNQPQH
>.|TRBJ2-7|TRBV30
AWSRNRASEQY
>TRBD1|TRBJ1-2|TRBV27
ASSRSSGGQGVYGYT
>.|TRBJ2-7|TRBV18
ASSPQGLVAYEQY
>.|TRBJ2-7|TRBV18
ASSPPNSPYEQY
>TRBD1|TRBJ2-7|TRBV20-1
SARDRGGYEQY
>.|TRBJ2-5|TRBV6-5
ASSYSDYQETQY
>.|TRBJ1-6|TRBV7-8
ASSLEVTGLNNSPLH
>.|TRBJ2-2|TRBV7-2
ASSLSGDPNTGELF
>TRBD2|TRBJ2-7|TRBV7-8
ASSSPSGLAVYEQY
>TRBD1|TRBJ2-2|TRBV5-1
ASSPQGVQTNTGELF
>TRBD1|TRBJ2-5|TRBV12-3/TRBV12-4
ASSAGGETQY
>.|TRBJ2-3|TRBV6-1
ASSGSRQGRTDTQY
>TRBD2|TRBJ2-7|TRBV2
ASSTRGTSGSYEQY
>.|TRBJ1-5|TRBV2
ASSEDGGLGNQPQH
>.|TRBJ1-1|TRBV12-3/TRBV12-4
ASSSWVGGTEAF
>.|TRBJ2-7|TRBV6-5
ASSYKYEQY
>TRBD1|TRBJ1-2|TRBV19
ASSITRDSPLYGYT
>.|TRBJ1-1|TRBV6-1
ASSADGRLNTEAF
>.|TRBJ2-5|TRBV6-5
ASSYSGASQETQY
>TRBD1|TRBJ2-5|TRBV6-1
ASYGWGQVGKTQY
>TRBD1|TRBJ2-7|TRBV4-2
ASSQGTGWSYEQY
>.|TRBJ2-4|TRBV19
ASSLDSLAKNIQY
>TRBD1|TRBJ2-7|TRBV7-2
ASSRQGDSYEQY